A single T cell receptor beta chain is shown here with its context. These data are taken from a study of blood T cell repertoires in COVID-19. At the level of the study: From the United States, Italy and Spain came samples of acute and convalescent COVID-19. Nucleic acid was either cDNA or gDNA, and it came from T cells, B-cell-depleted T cells, or PBMCs.

As processed by the authors: Reference gene primer amplification yielded estimated nucleated cell counts. Sequencing used immunoSEQ multiplex PCR; TCRdb keeps in-frame clones, though not all of them. V and J calls and clone size are given by that table; D and trimming were obtained from the DNA. The table shows 150,000 to 200,000 clones, with more than 70% occurring only once. The germline CDR1 and CDR2 sequences are KGHDR and SFDVKD. The length of the CDR3 is 15 residues. Trimming cost V 3 bases and J 6 bases, with 14 bases left between them. The V gene is TRBV24-1, the J gene TRBJ1-5; perhaps TRBD1 as D (5 bases). The source is a woman aged 30 to 39 with acute or convalescent COVID-19. The sequenced sample consisted of peripheral blood. The CDR3: CATSDGGGRRQPQHF. The CDR3 DNA reads as TGTGCCACCAGTGATGGGGGAGGCAGGCGTCAGCCCCAGCATTTT.